This T cell receptor beta chain originates from a study of T cell responses to AZD1222 COVID-19 vaccine. Here immunoSEQ multiplex PCR was the method, and the copy in TCRdb shows in-frame clones only, minus some. The sample records around 70,000 clones, around 90% being singletons. The CDR3 is 13 residues long. V lost 6 bases and J 5 bases, leaving 13 bases between the germline ends. Germline values: CDR1 MGHRA, CDR2 YSYEKL. The V call is TRBV4-1, the J call TRBJ2-5; D may be TRBD1 (5 bases). The sequencing here drew on peripheral blood, taken 28 days after the second dose of the MenACWY control vaccine. This TCR came from an adult who received the MenACWY meningococcal vaccine as a control. CDR3 protein: CASSSGPFETQYF. The CDR3 DNA reads TGCGCCAGCAGTTCAGGGCCTTTCGAGACCCAGTACTTC.